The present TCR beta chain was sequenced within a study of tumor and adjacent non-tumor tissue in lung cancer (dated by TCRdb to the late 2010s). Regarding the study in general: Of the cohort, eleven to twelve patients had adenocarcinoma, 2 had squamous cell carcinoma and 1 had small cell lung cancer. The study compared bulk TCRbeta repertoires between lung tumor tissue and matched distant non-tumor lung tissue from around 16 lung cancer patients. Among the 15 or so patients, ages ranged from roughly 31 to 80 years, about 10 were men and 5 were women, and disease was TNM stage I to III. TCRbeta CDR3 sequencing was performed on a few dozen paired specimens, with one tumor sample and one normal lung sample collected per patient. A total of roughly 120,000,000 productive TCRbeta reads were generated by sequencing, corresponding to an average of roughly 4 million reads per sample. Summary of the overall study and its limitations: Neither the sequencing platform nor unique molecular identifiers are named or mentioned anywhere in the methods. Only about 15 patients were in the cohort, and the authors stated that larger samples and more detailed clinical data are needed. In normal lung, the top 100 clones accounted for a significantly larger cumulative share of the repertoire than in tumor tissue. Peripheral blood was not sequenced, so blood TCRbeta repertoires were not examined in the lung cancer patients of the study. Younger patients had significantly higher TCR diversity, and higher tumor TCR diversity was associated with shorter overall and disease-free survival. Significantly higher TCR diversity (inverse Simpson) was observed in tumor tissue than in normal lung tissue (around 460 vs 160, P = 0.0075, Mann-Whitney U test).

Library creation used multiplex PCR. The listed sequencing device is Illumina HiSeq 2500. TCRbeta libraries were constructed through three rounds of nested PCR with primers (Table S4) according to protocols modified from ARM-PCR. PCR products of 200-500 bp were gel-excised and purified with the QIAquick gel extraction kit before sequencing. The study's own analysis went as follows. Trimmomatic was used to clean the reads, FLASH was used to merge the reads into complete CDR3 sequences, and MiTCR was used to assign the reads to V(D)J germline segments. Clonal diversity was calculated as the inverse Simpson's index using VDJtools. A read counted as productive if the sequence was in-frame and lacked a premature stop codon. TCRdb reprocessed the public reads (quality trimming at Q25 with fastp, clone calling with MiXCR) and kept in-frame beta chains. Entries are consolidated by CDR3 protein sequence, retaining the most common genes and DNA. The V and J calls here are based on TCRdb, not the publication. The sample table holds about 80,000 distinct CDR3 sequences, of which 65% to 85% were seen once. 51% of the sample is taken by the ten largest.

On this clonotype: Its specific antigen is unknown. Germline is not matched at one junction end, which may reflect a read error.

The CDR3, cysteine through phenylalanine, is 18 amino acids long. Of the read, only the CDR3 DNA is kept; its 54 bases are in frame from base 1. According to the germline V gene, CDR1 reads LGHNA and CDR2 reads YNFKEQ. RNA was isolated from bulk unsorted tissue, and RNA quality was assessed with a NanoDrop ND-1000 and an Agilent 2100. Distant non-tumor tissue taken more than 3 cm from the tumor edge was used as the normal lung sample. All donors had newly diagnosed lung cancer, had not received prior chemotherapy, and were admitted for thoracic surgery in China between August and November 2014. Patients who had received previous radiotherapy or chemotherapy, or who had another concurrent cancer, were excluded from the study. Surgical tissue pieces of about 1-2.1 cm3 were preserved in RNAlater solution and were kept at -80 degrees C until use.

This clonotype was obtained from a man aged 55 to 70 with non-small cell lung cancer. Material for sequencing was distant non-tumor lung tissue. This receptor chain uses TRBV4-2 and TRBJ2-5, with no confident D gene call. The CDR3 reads CTSSQDLRAWGTQETQYF. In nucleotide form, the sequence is TGTACCAGCAGCCAAGATCTACGGGCGTGGGGAACCCAAGAGACCCAGTACTTC.